Following are 26 T cell receptor beta chains from one sample sequenced in a study of T cell clusters in autoimmune cytopenias. TRB amplification used 200 to 250 ng of peripheral blood genomic DNA. Multiplex touch-down PCR amplified TRB using TRB-A and TRB-B pools in one tube. TCRdb reanalyzed the multiplex PCR reads, giving one entry per CDR3 protein sequence and no DNA. Recorded for this sample: about 9,500 distinct CDR3 sequences. The sample was peripheral blood. The receptors shown here come from a human donor with an autoimmune cytopenia or autoimmune hepatitis (not recorded which).

The chain recombines TRBV11-2 with TRBJ2-5; TCRdb's D call, TRBD1, is unchecked because there is no DNA. CDR1 and CDR2 (germline): SGHAT, FQNNGV. The CDR3 is 15 residues long. CDR3 amino acids: CASSPGPQPQETQYF.

This chain uses TRBV7-2 with TRBJ2-7; TCRdb lists TRBD1, though no DNA is available to test this call. The CDR3 runs 13 residues. The germline CDR1 and CDR2 sequences are SGHTA and FQGNSA. The CDR3 sequence: CASSSRAYYEQYF. Full variable domain (outside the CDR3, taken from reference TRBV7-2 and TRBJ2-7): GAGVSQSPSNKVTEKGKDVELRCDPISGHTALYWYRQSLGQGLEFLIYFQGNSAPDKSGLPSDRFSAERTGGSVSTLTIQRTQQEDSAVYLCASSSRAYYEQYFGPGTRLTVT.

The chain employs TRBV10-3 and TRBJ1-5; TCRdb lists TRBD1, though no DNA is available to test this call. CDR3 length equals 14 residues. Germline V gene data show CDR1 as ENHRY and CDR2 as SYGVKD. CDR3 sequence reads: CAIRGESHNQPQHF.

The chain joins TRBV5-1 to TRBJ2-7. This CDR3 has 14 amino acids. From germline, CDR1 is SGHRS and CDR2 YFSETQ. CDR3 region: CASSSWDASYEQYF.

This clonotype shows up as medium-sized by frequency. This rearrangement joins TRBV27 to TRBJ1-3. Germline V gene lookup returns CDR1 MNHEY and CDR2 SMNVEV (reference sequence). CDR3 length: 15 amino acids. CDR3 loop: CASSQGQGFGNTIYF.

The V gene is TRBV7-9, the J gene TRBJ1-6; TCRdb names TRBD1, which stays unverified in the absence of DNA. Per the germline V gene, CDR1 is SEHNR and CDR2 is FQNEAQ (reference sequence). The CDR3 contains 15 residues. This CDR3 is CASSFPAGENSPLHF. Looking up the rest from reference TRBV7-9 and TRBJ1-6 gives the full variable domain: DTGVSQNPRHKITKRGQNVTFRCDPISEHNRLYWYRQTLGQGPEFLTYFQNEAQLEKSRLLSDRFSAERPKGSFSTLEIQRTEQGDSAMYLCASSFPAGENSPLHFGNGTRLTVT.

By frequency, this clonotype is medium-sized. The chain uses TRBV29-1 and TRBJ2-4. Looked up from germline, CDR1 is SQVTM and CDR2 is ANQGSEA. The CDR3 loop spans 12 amino acids. The CDR3 sequence: CSVKNQTSPTYF.

The CDR3 is CASSLELNTEAFF. The chain recombines TRBV7-9 with TRBJ1-1. Germline values: CDR1 SEHNR, CDR2 FQNEAQ (reference sequence). CDR3 length: 13 amino acids.

The chain has TRBV28 and TRBJ1-1; TCRdb's D call, TRBD1, is unchecked because there is no DNA. This CDR3 is 12 amino acids long. The V gene's germline CDR1 is MDHEN and CDR2 SYDVKM. The CDR3 here is CASSWTGWEAFF.

The CDR3 region is CASSEGETSGDEQYF. The rearrangement links TRBV7-2 to TRBJ2-7; the D call from TCRdb, TRBD2, cannot be confirmed without DNA. This CDR3 is built from 15 residues. The germline V gene has CDR1 SGHTA and CDR2 FQGNSA.

In terms of frequency, this clonotype is medium-sized (0.01 to 0.1%). CDR3 in amino acids: CASSFFRTSTDTQYF. The chain couples TRBV27 to TRBJ2-3; without DNA, the TCRdb call of TRBD1 cannot be checked. The CDR3 is 15 amino acids. CDR1 and CDR2 (germline): MNHEY, SMNVEV (reference sequence).

Considering frequency, this clonotype is medium-sized. This chain links TRBV6-1 with TRBJ1-1; the D call of TRBD1 rests on TCRdb alone, since no DNA is present to check it. CDR1 is MNHNS and CDR2 is SASEGT in the germline V gene. This CDR3 has 15 residues. The CDR3 loop reads CASSVPDRASTEAFF.

The rearrangement links TRBV19 to TRBJ2-3. Germline V lookup: CDR1 LNHDA, CDR2 SQIVND (reference sequence). The CDR3 runs 15 residues. CDR3 protein: CASTKTTVLTDTQYF.

This clonotype is classed as medium-sized by frequency. The chain recombines TRBV6-2 or TRBV6-3 with TRBJ2-1; checking the TCRdb D call of TRBD2 is not possible without DNA. This CDR3 has 15 amino acids. CDR1 is MNHEY, CDR2 SVGEGT, per germline. The CDR3 sequence: CASRPGLASYNEQFF.

V and J are TRBV28 and TRBJ1-1. Germline V gene data show CDR1 as MDHEN and CDR2 as SYDVKM. The CDR3 runs to 12 residues. The CDR3 here is CASSLGGSEAFF.

This clonotype is called medium-sized based on its frequency. The chain links TRBV6-2 or TRBV6-3 to TRBJ2-6; the TCRdb call, TRBD2, lacks DNA for checking. CDR1 and CDR2 (germline): MNHEY, SVGEGT. CDR3 length: 16 residues. The CDR3 sequence: CASSYRAHSGANVLTF.

V usage is TRBV5-4 and J usage is TRBJ1-2; checking the TCRdb D call of TRBD1 is not possible without DNA. CDR3 length: 15 residues. The germline CDR1 and CDR2 sequences are SGHNT and YYREEE (reference sequence). CDR3 residues: CASSLDTQGAYGYTF.

This clonotype shows up as medium-sized by frequency. The rearrangement uses TRBV6-5 and TRBJ2-3; without DNA, the TCRdb call of TRBD1 cannot be checked. CDR1 and CDR2 (germline): MNHEY, SVGAGI. The CDR3 is made up of 16 amino acids. CDR3 residues: CASGHPQGPSTDTQYF.

By frequency, this clonotype registers medium-sized. The chain joins TRBV6-6 to TRBJ1-2. The germline V gene encodes CDR1 MNHNY and CDR2 SVGAGI (reference sequence). The CDR3 spans 13 residues. CDR3 region: CASSGSTVYGYTF.

The V gene is TRBV6-2 or TRBV6-3, the J gene TRBJ1-1; TCRdb indicates TRBD1, and absent DNA this call remains unverified. There are 14 residues in the CDR3. Germline-derived CDR1 and CDR2 are MNHEY and SVGEGT. CDR3 protein: CASKSQGAKAEAFF.

This chain joins TRBV9 and TRBJ1-1. The germline V gene has CDR1 SGDLS and CDR2 YYNGEE. The CDR3 has 16 residues. Here the CDR3 reads CASSVEIGAENTEAFF.

The chain carries TRBV27 and TRBJ1-5; the D gene TCRdb calls, TRBD1, cannot be checked with no DNA. Germline V gene lookup returns CDR1 MNHEY and CDR2 SMNVEV (reference sequence). CDR3 length equals 17 residues. The CDR3 is CASRTTGVGESNQPQHF.

In terms of frequency, this clonotype is medium-sized (0.01 to 0.1%). The CDR3 sequence is CASSSDRTVMNTEAFF. V usage is TRBV6-5 and J usage is TRBJ1-1; TCRdb calls TRBD1, which cannot be checked without DNA. CDR1 MNHEY and CDR2 SVGAGI come from the germline V gene. The length of the CDR3 is 16 residues.

This sequence joins TRBV5-1 and TRBJ2-7; TCRdb reports TRBD1, a call that lacks DNA to check it against. The CDR3 sequence is 17 residues long. Germline loops: CDR1 SGHRS, CDR2 YFSETQ. The CDR3 sequence: CASSLGLLGRGDYEQYF.

The chain couples TRBV11-2 to TRBJ1-5; TCRdb indicates TRBD1, and absent DNA this call remains unverified. Per germline, CDR1 SGHAT and CDR2 FQNNGV. The CDR3 contains 15 residues. The CDR3 spells CASSLDPGPNQPQHF.

The genes are TRBV20-1 and TRBJ2-6; TCRdb's D call of TRBD1 is untestable without DNA. Germline-derived CDR1 and CDR2 are DFQATT and SNEGSKA (reference sequence). The CDR3 is made up of 18 amino acids. CDR3 sequence: CSAREGSGGPSGANVLTF.